These 5 T cell receptor beta chains share one sample of origin, sequenced in a study of vaccination effects on CD4 cells after COVID-19. Their specific antigens are unknown. TCRdb keeps only in-frame clones here, not all; method: immunoSEQ multiplex PCR. The table shows roughly 60,000 clones, with 70% to 85% occurring only once. Researchers isolated CD4+ T cells once approximately ten days of culture had elapsed. The material was CD4+ T cells from PBMCs cultured without peptide, obtained before COVID-19 vaccination. The receptors shown here come from a human donor who had a prior SARS-CoV-2 infection.

This clone appeared once. This chain uses TRBV13 with TRBJ1-2; 7 bases are a match to TRBD1. V shed 5 bases and J 2 bases; nucleotides not matched to a gene: 2. Germline CDR1 and CDR2: PRHDT and FYEKMQ (reference sequence). CDR3 size: 13 residues. DNA of the CDR3: TGTGCCAGCAGCGGGACAGCCAACTATGGCTACACCTTC. It is translated as CASSGTANYGYTF.

The chain is built from TRBV5-6 and TRBJ2-5, with D uncertain. CDR1 SGHDT and CDR2 YYEEEE come from the germline V gene. The CDR3 runs to 15 residues. V lost 0 bases and J lost 2, with 11 bases in between. Written as DNA, the CDR3 is TGTGCCAGCAGCTTGGGTCCGGCTATACAAGAGACCCAGTACTTC. Amino acids: CASSLGPAIQETQYF.

This chain links TRBV6-1 with TRBJ2-7, with 12 bases fitting TRBD2. CDR1 is MNHNS and CDR2 is SASEGT in the germline V gene. V was pared by 3 bases and J by 3 bases, with 9 bases of the junction left unmatched. The CDR3 runs 17 residues. CDR3 residues: CASSERASGGAVYEQYF. CDR3 coding DNA: TGTGCCAGCAGTGAGCGGGCTAGCGGGGGGGCAGTCTACGAGCAGTACTTC.

V and J are TRBV12-3 or TRBV12-4 and TRBJ1-2; D unresolved. V was cut by 3 bases and J by 5 bases, with 7 bases left in between. The CDR3 covers 12 residues. The CDR3 nucleotides are TGTGCCAGCAGTTTGAAAGATTATGGCTACACCTTC. Translated: CASSLKDYGYTF.

The chain recombines TRBV12-5 with TRBJ2-3, with 9 nucleotides matching TRBD2. V was clipped by 4 bases and J by 3 bases; unmatched bases: 5. Looked up from germline, CDR1 is LGHNT and CDR2 is FRNRAP. The CDR3 spans 15 residues. For the CDR3, the DNA is TGTGCTAGTGGTTCGCGGGGGGGCGTAACAGATACGCAGTATTTT. As protein: CASGSRGGVTDTQYF.